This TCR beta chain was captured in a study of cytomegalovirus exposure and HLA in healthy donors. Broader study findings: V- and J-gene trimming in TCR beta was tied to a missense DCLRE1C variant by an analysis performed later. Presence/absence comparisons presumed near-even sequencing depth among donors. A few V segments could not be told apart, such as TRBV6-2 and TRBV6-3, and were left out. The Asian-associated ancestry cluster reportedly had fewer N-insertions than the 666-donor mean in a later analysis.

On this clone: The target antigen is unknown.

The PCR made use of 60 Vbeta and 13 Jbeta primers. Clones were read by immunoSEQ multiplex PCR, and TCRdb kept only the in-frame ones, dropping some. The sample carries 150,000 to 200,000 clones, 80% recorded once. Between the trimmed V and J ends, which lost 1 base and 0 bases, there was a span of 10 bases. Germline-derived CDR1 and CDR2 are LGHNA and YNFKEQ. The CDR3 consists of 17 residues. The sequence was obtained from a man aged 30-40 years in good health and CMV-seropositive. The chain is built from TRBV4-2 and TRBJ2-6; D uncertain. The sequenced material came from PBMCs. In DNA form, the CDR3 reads TGTGCCAGCAGCCAAGGAAAATCGAGCTCTGGGGCCAACGTCCTGACTTTC. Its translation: CASSQGKSSSGANVLTF.